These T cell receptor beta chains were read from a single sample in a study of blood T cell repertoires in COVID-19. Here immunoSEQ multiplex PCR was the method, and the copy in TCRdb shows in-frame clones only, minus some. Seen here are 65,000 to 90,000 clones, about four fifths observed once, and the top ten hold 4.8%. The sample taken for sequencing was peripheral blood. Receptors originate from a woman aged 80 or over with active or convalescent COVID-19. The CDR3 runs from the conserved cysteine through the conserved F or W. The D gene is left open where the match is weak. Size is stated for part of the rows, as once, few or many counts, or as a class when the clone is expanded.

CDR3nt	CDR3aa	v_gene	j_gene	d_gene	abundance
TGTGCCAGCAGTAGGACAGGGGGCTATCAGCCCCAGCATTTT	CASSRTGGYQPQHF	TRBV6-5	TRBJ1-5	TRBD1	-
TGCGCCAGCAGCTCGGGACAGGGTCGGGAGACCCAGTACTTC	CASSSGQGRETQYF	TRBV5-1	TRBJ2-5	TRBD1	-
TGTGCCAGCTGCACAGGGGTGGGTGAGCAGTTCTTC	CASCTGVGEQFF	TRBV12-3/TRBV12-4	TRBJ2-1	TRBD1	-
TGTGCCAGCTCACCACCACAGGCCTCTGGAAACACCATATATTTT	CASSPPQASGNTIYF	TRBV18	TRBJ1-3	-	few
TGTGCCAGCAGCCGCGACAGGGGGCGAGGCTATGGCTACACCTTC	CASSRDRGRGYGYTF	TRBV6-5	TRBJ1-2	TRBD1	-
TGTGCCAGCAGCTTGTTCCTAGCGGGAGATACGCAGTATTTT	CASSLFLAGDTQYF	TRBV7-2	TRBJ2-3	TRBD2	-
TGCGCCAGCACCACACTAGCGGGGGGGCAGTTTGGGTACGAGCAGTACTTC	CASTTLAGGQFGYEQYF	TRBV10-1	TRBJ2-7	TRBD2	-
TGTGCCAGCAGGCGCCCGGGACAGGGGGCCATCACTGAAGCTTTCTTT	CASRRPGQGAITEAFF	TRBV14	TRBJ1-1	TRBD1	-
TGTGCCAGCAGCTTTACTAGCGGAGATCAAGAGACCCAGTACTTC	CASSFTSGDQETQYF	TRBV7-3	TRBJ2-5	TRBD2	-
TGTGCCAGCAGCGCAGGGGATTTACCCAATTCACCCCTCCACTTT	CASSAGDLPNSPLHF	TRBV9	TRBJ1-6	-	-